The clone carrying this TCR beta chain was found many times. No antigen is known for it. V was cut by 10 bases and J by 4 bases, with 17 bases left in between. The germline V gene has CDR1 ENHRY and CDR2 SYGVKD. The CDR3 is made up of 14 amino acids. This sample was included in a study of T cells in Graves' hyperthyroidism and ophthalmopathy. Whole-study results and caveats: Most thyroid-expanded clonotypes above 0.001 were also found in blood. Patients with ophthalmopathy were separated from those with stable hyperthyroidism by a 13 V-J model.

TCR beta CDR3 region amplification was performed from RNA transcripts. Carried out on the TCR CDR3, a first-round RT-PCR used the HTBI primer set. TCRdb recomputed calls from the multiplex PCR reads with MiXCR, one row per CDR3 protein. The repertoire consists of about 540,000 distinct CDR3 sequences, with 46% occurring once and the leading ten covering about 8.2%. What was sequenced was peripheral blood or thyroid tissue (not recorded which). The TCR was taken from a woman younger than 30 with Graves' hyperthyroidism. This chain links TRBV10-3 with TRBJ1-5, with a possible D match to TRBD1 (5 bases). CDR3 sequence: CATLVQGHNQPQHF. CDR3 DNA sequence: TGTGCCACCCTCGTGCAGGGCCATAATCAGCCCCAGCATTTT.